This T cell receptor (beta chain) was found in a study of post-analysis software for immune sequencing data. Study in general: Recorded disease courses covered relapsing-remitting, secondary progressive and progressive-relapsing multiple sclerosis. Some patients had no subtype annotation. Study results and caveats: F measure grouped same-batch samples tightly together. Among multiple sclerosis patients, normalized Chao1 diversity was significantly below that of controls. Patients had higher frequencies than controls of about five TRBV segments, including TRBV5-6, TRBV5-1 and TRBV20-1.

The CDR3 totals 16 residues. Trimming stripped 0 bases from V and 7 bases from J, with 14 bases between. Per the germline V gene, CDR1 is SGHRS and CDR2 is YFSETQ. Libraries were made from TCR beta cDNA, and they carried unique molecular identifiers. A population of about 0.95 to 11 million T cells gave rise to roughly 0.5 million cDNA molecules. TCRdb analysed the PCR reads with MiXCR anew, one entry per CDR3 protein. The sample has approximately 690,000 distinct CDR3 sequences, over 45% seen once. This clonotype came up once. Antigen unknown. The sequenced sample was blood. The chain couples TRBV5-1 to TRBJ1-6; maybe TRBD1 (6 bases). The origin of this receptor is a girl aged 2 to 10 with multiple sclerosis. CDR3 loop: CASSLESRGRNSPLHF. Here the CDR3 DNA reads TGCGCCAGCAGCTTGGAGTCCAGGGGCCGGAATTCACCCCTCCACTTT.